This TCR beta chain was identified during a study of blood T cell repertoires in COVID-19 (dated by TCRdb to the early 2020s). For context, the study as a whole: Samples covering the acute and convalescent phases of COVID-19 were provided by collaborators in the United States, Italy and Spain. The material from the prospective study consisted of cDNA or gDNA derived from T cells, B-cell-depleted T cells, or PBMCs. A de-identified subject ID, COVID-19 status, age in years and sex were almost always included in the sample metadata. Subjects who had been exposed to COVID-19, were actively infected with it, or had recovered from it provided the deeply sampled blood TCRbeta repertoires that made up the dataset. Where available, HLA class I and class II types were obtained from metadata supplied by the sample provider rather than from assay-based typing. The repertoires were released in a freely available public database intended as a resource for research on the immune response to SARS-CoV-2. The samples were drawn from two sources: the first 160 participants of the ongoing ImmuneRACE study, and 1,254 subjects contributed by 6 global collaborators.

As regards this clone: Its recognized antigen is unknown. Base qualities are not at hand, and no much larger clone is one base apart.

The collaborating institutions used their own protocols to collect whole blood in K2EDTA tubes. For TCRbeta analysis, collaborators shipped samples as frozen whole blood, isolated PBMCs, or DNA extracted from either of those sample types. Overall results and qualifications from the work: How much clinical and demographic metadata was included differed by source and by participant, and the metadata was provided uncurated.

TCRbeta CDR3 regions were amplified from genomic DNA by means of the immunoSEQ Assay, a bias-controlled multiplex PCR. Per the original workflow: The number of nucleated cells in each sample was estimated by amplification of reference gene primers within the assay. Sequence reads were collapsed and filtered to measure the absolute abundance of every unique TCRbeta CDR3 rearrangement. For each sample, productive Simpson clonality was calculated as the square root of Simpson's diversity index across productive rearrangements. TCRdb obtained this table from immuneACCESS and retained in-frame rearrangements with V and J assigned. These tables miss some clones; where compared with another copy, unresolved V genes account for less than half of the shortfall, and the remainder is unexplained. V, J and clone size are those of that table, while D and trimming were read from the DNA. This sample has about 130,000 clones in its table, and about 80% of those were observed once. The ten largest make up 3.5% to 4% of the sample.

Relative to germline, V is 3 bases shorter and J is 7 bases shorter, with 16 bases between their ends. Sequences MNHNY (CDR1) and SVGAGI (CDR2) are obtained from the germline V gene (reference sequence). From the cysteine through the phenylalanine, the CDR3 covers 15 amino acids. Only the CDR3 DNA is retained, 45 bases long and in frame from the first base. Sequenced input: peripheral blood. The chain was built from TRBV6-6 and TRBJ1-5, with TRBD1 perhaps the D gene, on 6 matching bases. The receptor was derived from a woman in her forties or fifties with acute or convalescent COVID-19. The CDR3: CASSYGQTAGQPQHF. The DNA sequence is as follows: TGTGCCAGCAGTTATGGACAGACGGCGGGCCAGCCCCAGCATTTT.